The 32 T cell receptor beta chains below all came from one sample that was sequenced in a study of cytomegalovirus exposure and HLA in healthy donors. PCR used 60 Vbeta primers and 13 Jbeta primers. Profiling relied on immunoSEQ multiplex PCR, and the TCRdb table lists in-frame clones only, not all of them. The sample lists about 150,000 clones; about two thirds were seen once. Material: PBMCs. The origin of the receptors is a middle-aged man in good health and CMV-seropositive.

V gene TRBV10-3 combines with J gene TRBJ1-4; perhaps TRBD1 as D (6 bases). CDR3 size: 17 residues. Trimming took off 3 bases at V and 7 bases at J, with 21 bases between the two ends. CDR1 and CDR2 (germline): ENHRY, SYGVKD. The CDR3 DNA sequence: TGTGCCATCAGTGATCCGGTCTCAACAGGGTATGGTGAAAAACTGTTTTTT. Translation: CAISDPVSTGYGEKLFF.

The chain is built from TRBV13 and TRBJ2-3; TRBD2 agrees at 12 bases. This CDR3 is built from 16 residues. V lost 1 base, J lost 4 bases, and 3 bases stayed unmatched. Germline CDR1 PRHDT, CDR2 FYEKMQ (reference sequence). In nucleotides, the CDR3 is TGTGCCAGCAGCTTAGCGCCTAGCGGGAGGGCAGATACGCAGTATTTT. Translating it yields CASSLAPSGRADTQYF.

The chain links TRBV12-5 to TRBJ1-5, with D unclear. Germline values: CDR1 LGHNT, CDR2 FRNRAP. V was shortened by 1 base and J by 7 bases, with 8 bases between the two germline ends. The CDR3 sequence is 13 residues long. CDR3 sequence: CASGLEGGQPQHF. The CDR3 nucleotides are TGTGCTAGTGGTTTGGAAGGAGGACAGCCCCAGCATTTT.

This chain joins TRBV19 and TRBJ1-4, with 10 nucleotides matching TRBD1. This CDR3 has 16 amino acids. V shed 7 bases and J 7 bases; nucleotides not matched to a gene: 12. The germline V gene has CDR1 LNHDA and CDR2 SQIVND (reference sequence). CDR3 bases: TGTGCCAGTACCACGGGACAGGGGACTGGAAGTGAAAAACTGTTTTTT. It specifies CASTTGQGTGSEKLFF. The variable domain in full, completed from reference TRBV19 and TRBJ1-4, reads DGGITQSPKYLFRKEGQNVTLSCEQNLNHDAMYWYRQDPGQGLRLIYYSQIVNDFQKGDIAEGYSVSREKKESFPLTVTSAQKNPTAFYLCASTTGQGTGSEKLFFGSGTQLSVL.

The chain has TRBV9 and TRBJ1-2, with D perhaps TRBD1 (6 bases). The CDR3 runs 14 residues. Germline-derived CDR1 and CDR2 are SGDLS and YYNGEE. Trimming took 2 bases from V and 4 from J, leaving 12 bases between them. In DNA, the CDR3 is TGTGCCAGCAGCGTGGGACAATCAAGCTATGGCTACACCTTC. This codes for CASSVGQSSYGYTF.

The chain carries TRBV20-1 and TRBJ2-3; a weak D match, TRBD1 (5 bases). In germline, CDR1 is DFQATT, CDR2 SNEGSKA (reference sequence). There are 11 residues in the CDR3. Trimming pared 6 bases from V and 6 bases from J, leaving 10 bases between. CDR3 nucleotide sequence: TGCAGTGCCCACTACAGGGATACGCAGTATTTT. As protein: CSAHYRDTQYF.

The V call is TRBV18, the J call TRBJ1-1; D may be TRBD1 (6 bases). The CDR3 length is 14 residues. CDR1 is KGHSH and CDR2 is LQKENI in the germline V gene. V was trimmed by 3 bases and J by 2 bases, leaving 10 bases between them. CDR3 residues: CASSPSRGNTEAFF. CDR3 in DNA: TGTGCCAGCTCACCTTCCAGGGGCAACACTGAAGCTTTCTTT.

The chain couples TRBV7-9 to TRBJ2-6; 8 bases agree with TRBD1. Germline CDR1 and CDR2: SEHNR and FQNEAQ (reference sequence). This CDR3 region has 18 residues. The V gene end was trimmed by 1 base and the J gene end by 2 bases; junction bases not matched to a gene: 7. CDR3 amino acids: CASSLGTGLYTGANVLTF. The DNA of the CDR3 is TGTGCCAGCAGCTTAGGGACAGGGTTGTACACTGGGGCCAACGTCCTGACTTTC.

This clone was seen a handful of times. The chain recombines TRBV6-1 with TRBJ2-7; 7 positions agree with TRBD1. The ends lost 4 bases at V and 5 bases at J; junction bases unmatched: 8. Germline V lookup: CDR1 MNHNS, CDR2 SASEGT. CDR3 size: 14 residues. The CDR3 bases are TGTGCCAGCAGTGGATCGACAGGGCGCAACGAGCAGTACTTC. Amino acids: CASSGSTGRNEQYF.

The J gene is TRBJ1-1, the V gene TRBV4-1; no clear D gene. The ends were cut back, 0 bases at V and 9 bases at J, with 8 bases in the middle. Germline loops: CDR1 MGHRA, CDR2 YSYEKL. The CDR3 has 12 amino acids. DNA of the CDR3: TGCGCCAGCAGCCAAGATGGAGAGAAAGCTTTCTTT. Translation gives CASSQDGEKAFF.

This chain uses TRBV10-3 with TRBJ2-1; 7 nucleotides match TRBD2. The junction had 5 bases not matched to a gene; V was cut back by 0 bases and J by 6 bases. CDR1 ENHRY and CDR2 SYGVKD come from the germline V gene. The CDR3 covers 15 residues. The CDR3 nucleotides are TGTGCCATCAGTGAGTCGCAGGGAGGGACCAATGAGCAGTTCTTC. This codes for CAISESQGGTNEQFF.

This clone came up a few times. This rearrangement joins TRBV9 to TRBJ2-3; D possibly corresponds to TRBD2 (5 bases). CDR1 and CDR2 from the germline V gene are SGDLS and YYNGEE. The length of the CDR3 is 15 residues. Trimming pared 0 bases from V and 2 bases from J, leaving 10 bases between. The CDR3 bases are TGTGCCAGCAGCGTAGATCCGGGATTCACAGATACGCAGTATTTT. This translates into CASSVDPGFTDTQYF.

The V call is TRBV2, the J call TRBJ1-5, with 10 bases aligning to TRBD1. Germline CDR1 SNHLY, CDR2 FYNNEI. This CDR3 has 16 amino acids. V shed 6 bases, J shed 2 bases, and the junction held 7 bases outside the gene matches. The CDR3 loop reads CASRTGGVGGNQPQHF. CDR3 DNA sequence: TGTGCCAGCAGGACAGGGGGCGTTGGAGGCAATCAGCCCCAGCATTTT.

This clone was detected a few times. This chain links TRBV2 with TRBJ1-1; D gene unclear. Trimming removed 8 bases at V and 1 base at J, with 11 bases between. The CDR3 contains 13 residues. Germline V gives CDR1 SNHLY, CDR2 FYNNEI. The CDR3 protein is CASARNGNTEAFF. CDR3 coding DNA: TGTGCCAGCGCGAGGAACGGGAACACTGAAGCTTTCTTT.

The chain combines TRBV1 with TRBJ2-1; the listed D gene, TRBD2, was not tested against the DNA. TRBV1 is reported as a pseudogene. This CDR3 has 20 residues. CDR3 in amino acids: CTSRRDTTSGRLIMENEQFF. The CDR3 DNA sequence: TGCACCAGCAGAAGAGACACGACTAGCGGGAGGCTCATAATGGAAAATGAGCAGTTCTTC.

V gene TRBV29-1 combines with J gene TRBJ1-1; no firm D call. Germline V CDR1 and CDR2: SQVTM, ANQGSEA. Trimming took 4 bases from V and 4 from J, leaving 16 bases between them. The CDR3 totals 14 residues. The CDR3 DNA is TGCAGCGTTGCTTTGGGGAACGCGGGCACTGAAGCTTTCTTT. Encoded protein: CSVALGNAGTEAFF.

The chain carries TRBV7-2 and TRBJ2-7, with D possibly TRBD1 on 6 matching bases. The CDR3 contains 13 residues. Trimming shortened V by 1 base and J by 6 bases, and 10 bases separated the two germline ends. The germline CDR1 and CDR2 sequences are SGHTA and FQGNSA. The CDR3 loop reads CASSLDRVTEQYF. DNA for the CDR3: TGTGCCAGCAGCTTAGACAGGGTTACCGAGCAGTACTTC. The full variable domain, completed using reference TRBV7-2 and TRBJ2-7, is GAGVSQSPSNKVTEKGKDVELRCDPISGHTALYWYRQSLGQGLEFLIYFQGNSAPDKSGLPSDRFSAERTGGSVSTLTIQRTQQEDSAVYLCASSLDRVTEQYFGPGTRLTVT.

This clone turned up a few times. The chain uses TRBV19 and TRBJ1-6, with D tentatively TRBD1 (5 bases). V shed 11 bases and J shed 7 bases, with 21 bases lying between them. The length of the CDR3 is 15 residues. Looked up from germline, CDR1 is LNHDA and CDR2 is SQIVND (reference sequence). As DNA, the CDR3 is TGTGCCTGCCCAAGGATAGGGGCTGGAAATTCACCCCTCCACTTT. The encoded protein is CACPRIGAGNSPLHF.

This clone was counted a single time. This rearrangement joins TRBV7-2 to TRBJ2-2, with a weak D call TRBD1 (5 bases). The germline V and J ends were trimmed by 4 bases and 6 bases, with 15 bases remaining between them. The germline V gene has CDR1 SGHTA and CDR2 FQGNSA. The CDR3 is 15 residues long. CDR3 region: CASSYYRFRSGELFF. In DNA form, the CDR3 reads TGTGCCAGCAGCTACTACAGGTTTCGGTCCGGGGAGCTGTTTTTT.

The CDR3 coding sequence is TGTGCCAGCAGCTGCACCGGGACAGGGGACCCTGGGGCCCAAGAGACCCAGTACTTC. This sequence encodes CASSCTGTGDPGAQETQYF. The rearrangement links TRBV5-7 to TRBJ2-5; 10 nucleotides line up with TRBD1. TRBV5-7 is an ORF for which the function is uncertain. This CDR3 is built from 19 residues. V was clipped by 3 bases and J by 1 base; unmatched bases: 15.

The chain uses TRBV11-2 and TRBJ1-1; D possibly corresponds to TRBD1 (6 bases). V lost 6 bases, J lost 6 bases, and 8 bases lay in between. Per the germline V gene, CDR1 is SGHAT and CDR2 is FQNNGV. The CDR3 extends over 11 amino acids. CDR3 in DNA: TGTGCCAGCAGAAACAGGGCTGAAGCTTTCTTT. Its translation: CASRNRAEAFF.

This clone has just a few counts. The genes are TRBV4-3 and TRBJ2-6; D perhaps matches TRBD2 (5 bases). V lost 4 bases and J lost 0, with 10 bases in between. The CDR3 is 16 amino acids. CDR1 is LGHNA and CDR2 is YSLEER in the germline V gene. The CDR3 DNA is TGCGCCAGCAGCCCCGGAGGCGGCTCTGGGGCCAACGTCCTGACTTTC. Encoded protein: CASSPGGGSGANVLTF.

This chain joins TRBV7-6 and TRBJ1-1; D uncertain. This CDR3 has 14 residues. V was cut by 4 bases and J by 1 base, with 10 bases left in between. Germline loops: CDR1 SGHVS, CDR2 FNYEAQ. The CDR3 region has the DNA TGTGCCAGCAGCTCGACAACCACGAACACTGAAGCTTTCTTT. It is translated as CASSSTTTNTEAFF. Variable domain in full (rest from reference TRBV7-6 and TRBJ1-1): GAGVSQSPRYKVTKRGQDVALRCDPISGHVSLYWYRQALGQGPEFLTYFNYEAQQDKSGLPNDRFSAERPEGSISTLTIQRTEQRDSAMYRCASSSTTTNTEAFFGQGTRLTVV.

V and J are TRBV7-8 and TRBJ2-4; 7 bases fit TRBD2. With V trimmed by 5 bases and J by 5 bases, 12 bases remained unmatched. CDR3 length: 16 amino acids. Germline CDR1 is SGHVS and CDR2 is FQNEAQ. CDR3 DNA: TGTGCCAGCAGCCATCCGCGGGAGCTTGATGAAAACATTCAGTACTTC. Its protein is CASSHPRELDENIQYF.

This chain links TRBV7-9 with TRBJ2-6, with TRBD1 identical over 8 bases. The V gene's germline CDR1 is SEHNR and CDR2 FQNEAQ (reference sequence). CDR3 length: 18 amino acids. V dropped 5 bases and J dropped 0; count of bases not matched to a gene: 9. Written as DNA, the CDR3 is TGTGCCAGCAGCCCGTCCGGGACAGGACCCTCTGGGGCCAACGTCCTGACTTTC. Protein sequence: CASSPSGTGPSGANVLTF.

This chain uses TRBV9 with TRBJ2-1; 14 bases line up with TRBD2. V was clipped by 2 bases and J by 8 bases; unmatched bases: 0. The CDR3 runs to 14 residues. Germline V gene data show CDR1 as SGDLS and CDR2 as YYNGEE. This CDR3 is CASSVTSGGDEQFF. As DNA, the CDR3 is TGTGCCAGCAGCGTGACTAGCGGGGGGGATGAGCAGTTCTTC.

The gene calls are TRBV2 and TRBJ1-1, with 8 bases fitting TRBD1. J was trimmed by 4 bases and V by 7 bases; bases with no gene match: 11. This CDR3 is 15 amino acids long. In germline, CDR1 is SNHLY, CDR2 FYNNEI. The CDR3 DNA follows: TGTGCCAGCACCGGCAGGGGGCGAGTGGCCACTGAAGCTTTCTTT. Encoded protein: CASTGRGRVATEAFF.

The chain is built from TRBV19 and TRBJ2-7, with 8 bases that match TRBD2. CDR3 length equals 13 residues. J gave up 2 bases and V 6 bases, and 3 bases lay outside the gene matches. Germline values: CDR1 LNHDA, CDR2 SQIVND (reference sequence). CDR3 loop: CASRSGGTYEQYF. In DNA form, the CDR3 reads TGTGCCAGTAGGTCGGGGGGGACCTACGAGCAGTACTTC. The full variable domain, completed using reference TRBV19 and TRBJ2-7, is DGGITQSPKYLFRKEGQNVTLSCEQNLNHDAMYWYRQDPGQGLRLIYYSQIVNDFQKGDIAEGYSVSREKKESFPLTVTSAQKNPTAFYLCASRSGGTYEQYFGPGTRLTVT.

The chain carries TRBV28 and TRBJ1-2; TRBD1 matches at 9 bases. The junction had 6 bases not matched to a gene; V was cut back by 6 bases and J by 1 base. The V gene's germline CDR1 is MDHEN and CDR2 SYDVKM. This CDR3 spans 15 amino acids. The CDR3 region is CASRPTGGYNYGYTF. CDR3 nucleotide sequence: TGTGCCAGCAGACCGACAGGGGGTTATAACTATGGCTACACCTTC.

This clone was seen more than once but under ten times. For the CDR3, the DNA is TGCGCCAGCAGCCAGGGTAGGACTGAAGCTTTCTTT. Translation gives CASSQGRTEAFF. The chain carries TRBV5-1 and TRBJ1-1, with a tentative D call TRBD1 (5 bases). The V end was cut by 4 bases, the J end by 5 bases, with 9 bases between. Germline V gene data show CDR1 as SGHRS and CDR2 as YFSETQ. This CDR3 comprises 12 residues.

This clone was observed once. V gene TRBV4-1 combines with J gene TRBJ1-1; D gene ambiguous. CDR3 length equals 13 residues. V was pared by 5 bases and J by 2 bases, with 9 bases between. CDR1 and CDR2 (germline): MGHRA, YSYEKL. CDR3 nucleotides: TGCGCCAGCAGCTGGAGTCTCAACACTGAAGCTTTCTTT. Translation: CASSWSLNTEAFF.

The rearrangement joins TRBV2 to TRBJ1-2; weak D call: TRBD1 (5 bases). V was cut by 5 bases and J by 6 bases, with 19 bases left in between. Looked up from germline, CDR1 is SNHLY and CDR2 is FYNNEI. This CDR3 has 15 residues. This CDR3 is CASSPSRSGSHGYTF. CDR3 sequence (DNA): TGTGCCAGCAGTCCTTCTCGGTCAGGGTCTCATGGCTACACCTTC.